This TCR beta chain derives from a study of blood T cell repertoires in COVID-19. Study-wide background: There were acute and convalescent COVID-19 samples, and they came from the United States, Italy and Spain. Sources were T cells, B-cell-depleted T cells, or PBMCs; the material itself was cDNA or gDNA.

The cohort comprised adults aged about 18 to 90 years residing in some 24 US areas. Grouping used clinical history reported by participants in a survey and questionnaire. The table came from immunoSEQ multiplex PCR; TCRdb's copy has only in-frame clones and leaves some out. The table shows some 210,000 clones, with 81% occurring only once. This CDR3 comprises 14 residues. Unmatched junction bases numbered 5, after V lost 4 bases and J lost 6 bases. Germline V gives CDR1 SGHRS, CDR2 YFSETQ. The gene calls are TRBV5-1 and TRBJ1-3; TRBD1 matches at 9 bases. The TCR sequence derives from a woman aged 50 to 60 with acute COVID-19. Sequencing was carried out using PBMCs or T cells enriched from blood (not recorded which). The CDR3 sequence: CASSQGQGVNTIYF. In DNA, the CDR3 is TGCGCCAGCAGCCAGGGACAGGGAGTAAACACCATATATTTT.